This passage covers 22 T cell receptor beta chains from one sample sequenced in a study of technical replicates of blood from a few donors. The method was immunoSEQ multiplex PCR; TCRdb's version includes in-frame clones alone and lacks a portion of them. The sample lists 80,000 to 95,000 clones, 90% to 95% occurring once. The source material was T cells isolated from PBMCs. The receptors shown here come from a human donor in good health.

The V and J genes are TRBV11-2 and TRBJ1-2; D is possibly TRBD1 (6 bases). The V gene's germline CDR1 is SGHAT and CDR2 FQNNGV. V was shortened by 1 base and J by 4 bases, with 7 bases between the two germline ends. CDR3 size: 13 residues. In DNA, the CDR3 is TGTGCCAGCAGCTTAGTGGACAGCTATGGCTACACCTTC. This codes for CASSLVDSYGYTF.

This rearrangement joins TRBV13 to TRBJ2-7; 7 bases map to TRBD2. Per germline, CDR1 PRHDT and CDR2 FYEKMQ (reference sequence). CDR3 length: 14 residues. Trimming took 3 bases from V and 3 from J; bases not matched to a gene: 5. The CDR3, as DNA: TGTGCCAGCAGCTTTGAAGCGGGGATCTACGAGCAGTACTTC. This translates into CASSFEAGIYEQYF.

The chain carries TRBV9 and TRBJ1-1; D might be TRBD1 (5 bases). The CDR3 contains 15 residues. Deletions cut 3 bases from V and 5 bases from J, with 17 bases between. Germline-derived CDR1 and CDR2 are SGDLS and YYNGEE. CDR3 loop: CASSAGGSGLTEAFF. The CDR3 DNA reads TGTGCCAGCAGCGCGGGGGGGTCGGGGTTGACTGAAGCTTTCTTT.

J is TRBJ1-3 and V is TRBV5-4; D gene ambiguous. The CDR3 spans 17 residues. The germline CDR1 and CDR2 sequences are SGHNT and YYREEE (reference sequence). V lost 4 bases and J 1 base, leaving 18 bases between the germline ends. The CDR3 is CASSAGETGGSGNTIYF. The CDR3 DNA sequence: TGTGCCAGCAGCGCCGGGGAAACGGGAGGGTCTGGAAACACCATATATTTT.

V is TRBV7-6 and J is TRBJ2-5; 13 bases match TRBD2. This CDR3 has 16 residues. The trim removed 5 bases at V and 6 bases at J, leaving 9 bases unmatched. CDR1 and CDR2 (germline): SGHVS, FNYEAQ. The CDR3 reads CASSPQLAGGAQTQYF. Here the CDR3 DNA reads TGTGCCAGCAGCCCTCAACTAGCGGGGGGGGCACAGACCCAGTACTTC.

The rearrangement links TRBV6-1 to TRBJ1-4; no reliable D call. V was cut by 2 bases and J by 6 bases, with 10 bases left in between. The germline V gene encodes CDR1 MNHNS and CDR2 SASEGT. The CDR3 runs 14 residues. The CDR3, as DNA: TGTGCCAGCAGTGAACTAGATCGCTATGAAAAACTGTTTTTT. This gives the protein CASSELDRYEKLFF.

V gene TRBV7-2 combines with J gene TRBJ1-1, with 8 nucleotides matching TRBD1. With V trimmed by 0 bases and J by 9 bases, 27 bases remained unmatched. CDR3 length: 21 residues. Germline CDR1 and CDR2: SGHTA and FQGNSA. The CDR3 loop is CASSLAFGQGNHRGDRRKAFF. In DNA form, the CDR3 reads TGTGCCAGCAGCTTAGCATTCGGACAGGGAAACCACAGGGGGGATAGACGGAAAGCTTTCTTT.

The chain uses TRBV29-1 and TRBJ2-3, with D possibly being TRBD2 (5 bases). V shed 7 bases and J shed 6 bases, with 17 bases lying between them. The germline gives CDR1 SQVTM, CDR2 ANQGSEA. The length of the CDR3 is 13 residues. In nucleotides, the CDR3 is TGCAGCGAACAGAGGTCTAGCAGTGATACGCAGTATTTT. Amino acid sequence: CSEQRSSSDTQYF.

The chain has TRBV5-6 and TRBJ1-1; 11 bases are a match to TRBD1. The V and J ends lost 5 bases and 3 bases, in that order; junction bases with no gene match: 6. Germline V lookup: CDR1 SGHDT, CDR2 YYEEEE. This CDR3 spans 15 amino acids. CDR3 region: CASSQRTGGYTEAFF. Written as DNA, the CDR3 is TGTGCCAGCAGTCAACGGACAGGGGGCTACACTGAAGCTTTCTTT.

The chain employs TRBV4-1 and TRBJ2-5; 7 bases fit TRBD2. Trimming cost V 3 bases and J 3 bases; bases outside gene matches: 10. Germline V gene sequence: CDR1 MGHRA, CDR2 YSYEKL. The CDR3 contains 16 residues. CDR3 bases: TGCGCCAGCAGCCAGCACTTCGGGACTATAGAAGAGACCCAGTACTTC. Amino acid sequence: CASSQHFGTIEETQYF.

V and J are TRBV5-1 and TRBJ2-7; weak D call: TRBD1 (6 bases). Deletions cut 3 bases from V and 7 bases from J, with 11 bases between. The CDR3 is 12 residues long. Germline-derived CDR1 and CDR2 are SGHRS and YFSETQ. The CDR3, as DNA: TGCGCCAGCAGCTCACCAGACAGGGAGCAGTACTTC. This encodes CASSSPDREQYF.

This sequence joins TRBV6-1 and TRBJ2-7, with D possibly matching TRBD1 (7 bases). The length of the CDR3 is 15 residues. Deletions cut 8 bases from V and 3 bases from J, with 20 bases between. From germline, CDR1 is MNHNS and CDR2 SASEGT. CDR3 nucleotides: TGTGCCAGCCGGGGGACAGTGAAGGGAAACTACGAGCAGTACTTC. It codes for CASRGTVKGNYEQYF.

The CDR3 loop is CASSQNRDTSTDTQYF. DNA for the CDR3: TGTGCCAGCAGCCAAAACCGGGACACTAGCACAGATACGCAGTATTTT. The rearrangement links TRBV27 to TRBJ2-3, with D tentatively TRBD1 (6 bases). Germline lookup yields CDR1 MNHEY and CDR2 SMNVEV (reference sequence). This CDR3 has 16 residues. The V end lost 6 bases, the J end lost 0 bases, and 16 bases lay between the germline ends.

V usage is TRBV30 and J usage is TRBJ2-1; D is perhaps TRBD1 (6 bases). The CDR3 is 12 amino acids. Trimming left V 5 bases short and J 4 bases short, with 9 bases between. CDR1 and CDR2 (germline): GTSNPN, SVGIG (reference sequence). In DNA, the CDR3 is TGTGCCTGGGGGGGCGGGTACAATGAGCAGTTCTTC. Translation: CAWGGGYNEQFF.

This chain links TRBV29-1 with TRBJ2-1; 7 bases map to TRBD2. This CDR3 is built from 14 residues. Germline loops: CDR1 SQVTM, CDR2 ANQGSEA. Trimming cost V 2 bases and J 5 bases; bases outside gene matches: 6. CDR3 bases: TGCAGCGTTGAACGGGGGGTTAGCAACAATGAGCAGTTCTTC. It translates to CSVERGVSNNEQFF.

This clone was detected once. CDR3 DNA: TGTGCCAGCAGCATGCATCAGGGGCCCTCCTACGAGCAGTACTTC. It specifies CASSMHQGPSYEQYF. J is TRBJ2-7 and V is TRBV7-8; D may be TRBD1 (6 bases). Per the germline V gene, CDR1 is SGHVS and CDR2 is FQNEAQ. Trimming pared 5 bases from V and 0 bases from J, leaving 14 bases between. The CDR3 contains 15 residues. Full variable domain (remainder filled in from reference TRBV7-8 and TRBJ2-7): GAGVSQSPRYKVAKRGQDVALRCDPISGHVSLFWYQQALGQGPEFLTYFQNEAQLDKSGLPSDRFFAERPEGSVSTLKIQRTQQEDSAVYLCASSMHQGPSYEQYFGPGTRLTVT.

The chain recombines TRBV7-2 with TRBJ2-3, with 8 bases aligning to TRBD2. The length of the CDR3 is 15 residues. Germline trimming cut 9 bases from V and 2 bases from J; bases unmatched to any gene: 10. From germline, CDR1 is SGHTA and CDR2 FQGNSA. The CDR3 bases are TGTGCCAGGGGTGGCCCGGGAGGGACCACAGATACGCAGTATTTT. It translates to CARGGPGGTTDTQYF.

The CDR3, as DNA: TGCGCCAGCAGTGATCCCCTAGCGGGAGAGAATGAGCAGTTCTTC. It codes for CASSDPLAGENEQFF. The chain uses TRBV10-2 and TRBJ2-1, with TRBD2 matching over 10 bases. The CDR3 sequence is 15 residues long. Germline V gene data show CDR1 as WSHSY and CDR2 as SAAADI. Trimming removed 3 bases from V and 7 bases from J; junction bases left unmatched: 6.

DNA for the CDR3: TGTGCCACCACCACCCCCTCAGGGGATAATGAGCAGTTCTTC. Its protein product is CATTTPSGDNEQFF. The chain has TRBV15 and TRBJ2-1, with a tentative D call TRBD1 (6 bases). The germline V and J ends were trimmed by 7 bases and 7 bases, with 17 bases remaining between them. The CDR3 length is 14 residues. Looked up from germline, CDR1 is LNHNV and CDR2 is YYDKDF (reference sequence).

This clone was observed once. This chain joins TRBV6-1 and TRBJ2-3, with 9 positions matching TRBD2. Germline lookup yields CDR1 MNHNS and CDR2 SASEGT. The J segment lost 2 bases and the V segment lost 4 bases, leaving 4 bases of the junction unmatched. The CDR3 is made up of 15 amino acids. The CDR3 is CASSVTSGSTDTQYF. CDR3 nucleotide sequence: TGTGCCAGCAGTGTGACTAGCGGATCCACAGATACGCAGTATTTT.

V usage is TRBV30 and J usage is TRBJ1-4; D is ambiguous. Germline CDR1 is GTSNPN and CDR2 is SVGIG (reference sequence). The length of the CDR3 is 11 residues. Trimming removed 6 bases from V and 4 bases from J, with 6 bases in between. CDR3 nucleotides: TGTGCCTGTAATTTTAATGAAAAACTGTTTTTT. Its translation: CACNFNEKLFF.

Here the CDR3 reads CASRGRGPGYTF. In nucleotides, the CDR3 is TGTGCCAGCAGGGGTCGTGGGCCCGGCTACACCTTC. The rearrangement uses TRBV7-9 and TRBJ1-2; unclear D gene. This CDR3 comprises 12 residues. CDR1 is SEHNR and CDR2 is FQNEAQ in the germline V gene (reference sequence). The V and J ends lost 6 bases and 8 bases respectively, with 13 bases between them.